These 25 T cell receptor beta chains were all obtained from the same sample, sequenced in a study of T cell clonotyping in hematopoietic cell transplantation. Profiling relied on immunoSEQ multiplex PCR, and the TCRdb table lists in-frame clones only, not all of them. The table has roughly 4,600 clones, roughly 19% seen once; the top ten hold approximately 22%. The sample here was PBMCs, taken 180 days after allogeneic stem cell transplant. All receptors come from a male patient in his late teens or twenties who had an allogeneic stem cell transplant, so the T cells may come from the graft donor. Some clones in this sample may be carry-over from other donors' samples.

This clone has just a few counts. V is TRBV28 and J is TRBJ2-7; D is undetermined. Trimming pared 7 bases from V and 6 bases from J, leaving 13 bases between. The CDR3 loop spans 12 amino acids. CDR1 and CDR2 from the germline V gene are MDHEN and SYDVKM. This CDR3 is CASTINSGEQYF. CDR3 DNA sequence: TGTGCCAGCACCATTAATTCCGGCGAGCAGTACTTC.

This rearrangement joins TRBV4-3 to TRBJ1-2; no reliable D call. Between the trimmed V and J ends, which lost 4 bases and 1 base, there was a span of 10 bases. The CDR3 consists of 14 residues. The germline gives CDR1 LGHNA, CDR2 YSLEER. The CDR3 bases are TGCGCCAGCAGCCCCATTGCAGTTAACTATGGCTACACCTTC. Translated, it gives CASSPIAVNYGYTF.

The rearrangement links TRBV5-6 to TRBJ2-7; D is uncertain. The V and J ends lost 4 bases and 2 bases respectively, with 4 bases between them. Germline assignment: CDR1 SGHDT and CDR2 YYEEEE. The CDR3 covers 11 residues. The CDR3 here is CASSLAYEQYF. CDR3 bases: TGTGCCAGCAGCCTGGCCTACGAGCAGTACTTC.

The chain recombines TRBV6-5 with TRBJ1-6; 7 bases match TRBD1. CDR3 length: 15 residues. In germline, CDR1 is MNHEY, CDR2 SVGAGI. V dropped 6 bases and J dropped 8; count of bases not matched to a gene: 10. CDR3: CASSLTGEVDSPLHF. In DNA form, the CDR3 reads TGTGCCAGCAGCTTAACAGGGGAGGTCGATTCACCCCTCCACTTT.

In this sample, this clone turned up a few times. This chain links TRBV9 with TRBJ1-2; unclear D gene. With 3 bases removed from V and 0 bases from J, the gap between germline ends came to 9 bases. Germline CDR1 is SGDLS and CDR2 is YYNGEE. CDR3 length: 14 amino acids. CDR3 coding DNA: TGTGCCAGCAGCGCTACAGCAGCTAACTATGGCTACACCTTC. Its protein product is CASSATAANYGYTF.

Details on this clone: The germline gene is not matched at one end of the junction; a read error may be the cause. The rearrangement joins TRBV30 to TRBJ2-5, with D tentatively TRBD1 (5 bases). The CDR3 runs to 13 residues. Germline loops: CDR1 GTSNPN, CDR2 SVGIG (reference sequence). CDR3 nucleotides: TGTGCCTGGGGCCAGGGCCCTCAAGAGACCCAGCACTTC. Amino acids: CAWGQGPQETQHF.

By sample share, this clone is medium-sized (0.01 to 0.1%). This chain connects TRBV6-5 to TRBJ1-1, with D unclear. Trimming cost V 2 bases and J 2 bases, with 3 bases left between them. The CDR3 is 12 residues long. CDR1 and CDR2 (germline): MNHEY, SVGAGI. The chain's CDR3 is CASSYPNTEAFF. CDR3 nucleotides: TGTGCCAGCAGTTACCCCAACACTGAAGCTTTCTTT.

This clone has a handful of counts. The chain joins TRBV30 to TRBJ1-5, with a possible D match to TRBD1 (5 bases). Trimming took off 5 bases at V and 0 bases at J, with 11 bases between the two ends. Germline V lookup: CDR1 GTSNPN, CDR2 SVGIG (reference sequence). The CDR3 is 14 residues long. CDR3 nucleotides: TGTGCCTGGGGGGGACTGTATAGCAATCAGCCCCAGCATTTT. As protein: CAWGGLYSNQPQHF.

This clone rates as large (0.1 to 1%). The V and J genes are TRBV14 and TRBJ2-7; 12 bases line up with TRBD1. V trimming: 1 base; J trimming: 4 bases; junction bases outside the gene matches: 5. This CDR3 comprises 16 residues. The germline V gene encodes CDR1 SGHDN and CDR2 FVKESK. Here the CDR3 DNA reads TGTGCCAGCAGCCAAGGTCGGGGACAGGGGGCTTACGAGCAGTACTTC. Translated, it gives CASSQGRGQGAYEQYF.

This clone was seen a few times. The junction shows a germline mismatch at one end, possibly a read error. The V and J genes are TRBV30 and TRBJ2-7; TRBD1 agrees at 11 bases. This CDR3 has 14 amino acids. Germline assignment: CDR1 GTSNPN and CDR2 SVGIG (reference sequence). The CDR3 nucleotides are TGTGCCTGGAGCCGGACAGGGGGCGCCACTCGGATGGACTTC. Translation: CAWSRTGGATRMDF.

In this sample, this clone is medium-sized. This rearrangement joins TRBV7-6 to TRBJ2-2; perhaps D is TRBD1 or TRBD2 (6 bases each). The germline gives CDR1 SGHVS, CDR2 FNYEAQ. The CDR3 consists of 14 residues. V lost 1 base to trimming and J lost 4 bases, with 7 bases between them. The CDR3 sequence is CASSLEGGTGELFF. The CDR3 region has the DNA TGTGCCAGCAGCTTAGAGGGGGGCACCGGGGAGCTGTTTTTT.

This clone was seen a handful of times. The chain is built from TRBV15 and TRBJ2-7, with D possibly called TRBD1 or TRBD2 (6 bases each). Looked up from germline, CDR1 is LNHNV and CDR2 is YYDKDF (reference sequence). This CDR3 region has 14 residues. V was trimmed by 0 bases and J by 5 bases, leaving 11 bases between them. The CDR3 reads CATSRELGGHEQYF. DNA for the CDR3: TGTGCCACCAGCAGAGAATTGGGGGGCCACGAGCAGTACTTC.

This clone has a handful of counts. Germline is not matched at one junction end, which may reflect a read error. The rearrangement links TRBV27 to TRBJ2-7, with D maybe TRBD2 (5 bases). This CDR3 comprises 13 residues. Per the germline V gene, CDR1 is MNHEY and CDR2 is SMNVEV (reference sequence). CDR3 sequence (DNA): TGTGCCAGCAGTTTCACCAAAGGACGGACGGAGGACTTC. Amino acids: CASSFTKGRTEDF.

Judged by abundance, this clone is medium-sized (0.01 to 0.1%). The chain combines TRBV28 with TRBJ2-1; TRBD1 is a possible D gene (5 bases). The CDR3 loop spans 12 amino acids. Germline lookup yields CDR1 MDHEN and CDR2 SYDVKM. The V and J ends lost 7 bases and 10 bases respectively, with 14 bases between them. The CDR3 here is CASTLGLGEQFF. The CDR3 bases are TGTGCCAGCACCCTGGGGCTGGGGGAGCAGTTCTTC.

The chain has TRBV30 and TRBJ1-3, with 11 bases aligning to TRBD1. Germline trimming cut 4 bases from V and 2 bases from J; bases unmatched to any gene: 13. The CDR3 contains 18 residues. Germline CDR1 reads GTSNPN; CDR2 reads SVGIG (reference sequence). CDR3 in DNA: TGTGCCTGGACCCGTCTCCTTGGGACAGGGGGAACTGGAAACACCATATATTTT. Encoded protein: CAWTRLLGTGGTGNTIYF.

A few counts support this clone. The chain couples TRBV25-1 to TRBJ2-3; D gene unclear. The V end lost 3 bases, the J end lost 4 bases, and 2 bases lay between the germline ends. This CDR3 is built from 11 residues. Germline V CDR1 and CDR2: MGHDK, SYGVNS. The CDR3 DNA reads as TGTGCCAGCAGTGACCCAGATACGCAGTATTTT. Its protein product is CASSDPDTQYF.

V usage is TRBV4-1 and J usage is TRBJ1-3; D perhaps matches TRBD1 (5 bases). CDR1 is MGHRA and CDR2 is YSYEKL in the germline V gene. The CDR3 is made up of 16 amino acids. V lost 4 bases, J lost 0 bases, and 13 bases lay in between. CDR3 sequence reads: CASSPSGRISGNTIYF. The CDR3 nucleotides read TGCGCCAGCAGCCCCTCGGGGCGGATCTCTGGAAACACCATATATTTT.

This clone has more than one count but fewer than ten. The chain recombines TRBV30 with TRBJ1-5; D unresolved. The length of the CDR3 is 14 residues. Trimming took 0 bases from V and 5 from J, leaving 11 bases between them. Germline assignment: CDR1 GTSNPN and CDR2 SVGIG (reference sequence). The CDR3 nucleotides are TGTGCCTGGAGTGTACTGGCCGGGGATCAGCCCCAGCATTTT. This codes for CAWSVLAGDQPQHF.

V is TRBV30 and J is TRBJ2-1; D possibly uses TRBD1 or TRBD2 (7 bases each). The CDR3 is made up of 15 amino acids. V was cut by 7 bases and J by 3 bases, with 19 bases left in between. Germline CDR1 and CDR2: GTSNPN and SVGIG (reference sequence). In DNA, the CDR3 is TGTGCCTACCTCAGGGGGAGCGGGGACTACAATGAGCAGTTCTTC. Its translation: CAYLRGSGDYNEQFF.

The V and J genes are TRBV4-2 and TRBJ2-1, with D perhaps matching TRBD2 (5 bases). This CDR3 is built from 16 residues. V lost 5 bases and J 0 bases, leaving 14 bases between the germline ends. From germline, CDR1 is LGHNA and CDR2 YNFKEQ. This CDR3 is CASSSGLGSSYNEQFF. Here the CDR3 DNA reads TGTGCCAGCAGCTCAGGACTGGGGAGCTCCTACAATGAGCAGTTCTTC.

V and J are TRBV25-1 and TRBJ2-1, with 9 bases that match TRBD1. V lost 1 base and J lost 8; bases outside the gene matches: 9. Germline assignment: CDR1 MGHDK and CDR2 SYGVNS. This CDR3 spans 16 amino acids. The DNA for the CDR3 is TGTGCCAGCAGTGAATTGGAGGACAGGGGAGTGGATGAGCAGTTCTTC. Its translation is CASSELEDRGVDEQFF.

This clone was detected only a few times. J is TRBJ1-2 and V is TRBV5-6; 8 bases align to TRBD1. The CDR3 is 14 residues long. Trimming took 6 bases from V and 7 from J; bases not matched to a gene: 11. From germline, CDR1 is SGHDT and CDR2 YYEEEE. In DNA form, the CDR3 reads TGTGCCAGCACCCCGGACAGGGTTCGGGGTGGCTACACCTTC. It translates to CASTPDRVRGGYTF.

In nucleotides, the CDR3 is TGTGCCAGCAGCTTCCCTTCGTCAGGGGCCTTCACAGATACGCAGTATTTT. Translating gives CASSFPSSGAFTDTQYF. The V call is TRBV7-3, the J call TRBJ2-3, with D tentatively TRBD1 (6 bases). CDR1 is SGHTA and CDR2 is FQGTGA in the germline V gene. This CDR3 spans 17 amino acids. Trimming removed 3 bases from V and 2 bases from J, with 18 bases in between.

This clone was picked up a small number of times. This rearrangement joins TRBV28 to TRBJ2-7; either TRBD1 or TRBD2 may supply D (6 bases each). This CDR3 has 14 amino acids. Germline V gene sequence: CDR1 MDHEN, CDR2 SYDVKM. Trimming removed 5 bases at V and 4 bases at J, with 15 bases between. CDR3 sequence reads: CASSHRQAGYEQYF. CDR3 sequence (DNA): TGTGCCAGCAGTCACCGACAGGCGGGGTACGAGCAGTACTTC.

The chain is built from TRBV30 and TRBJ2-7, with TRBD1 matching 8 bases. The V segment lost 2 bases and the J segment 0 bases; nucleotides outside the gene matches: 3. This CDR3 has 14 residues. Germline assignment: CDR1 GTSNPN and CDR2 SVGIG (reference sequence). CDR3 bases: TGTGCCTGGAGTCGGACAGGGAGCTCCTACGAGCAGTACTTC. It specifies CAWSRTGSSYEQYF. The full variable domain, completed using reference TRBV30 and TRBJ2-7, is SQTIHQWPATLVQPVGSPLSLECTVEGTSNPNLYWYRQAAGRGLQLLFYSVGIGQISSEVPQNLSASRPQDRQFILSSKKLLLSDSGFYLCAWSRTGSSYEQYFGPGTRLTVT.